The clone carrying this T cell receptor beta chain has just a few counts. The data originate from a study of identical twins. Using its own MiXCR run on the 5' RACE reads, TCRdb lists one record per CDR3 protein. The repertoire consists of roughly 240,000 distinct CDR3 sequences, with approximately 7% occurring once and the leading ten covering roughly 3.9%. The CDR3 totals 18 residues. The trim removed 6 bases at V and 0 bases at J, leaving 11 bases unmatched. This sample also belongs to another study, concerning yellow fever vaccine responses in identical twins.

The rearrangement links TRBV12-3 or TRBV12-4 to TRBJ2-2; 9 bases agree with TRBD2. This TCR was recovered from a young woman in good health. Sequenced: memory (CD45RO+) T cells sorted from blood. CDR3 region: CASSPSSGVHANTGELFF. The DNA for the CDR3 is TGTGCCAGCAGCCCTTCTAGCGGGGTTCACGCGAACACCGGGGAGCTGTTTTTT.